Listed below are T cell receptor beta chains from one sample, sequenced in a study of OX40 agonist ivuxolimab in advanced cancers. Only in-frame clones appear in the TCRdb table, and some are missing; sequencing was by immunoSEQ multiplex PCR. Here the sample spans 9,500 to 15,000 clones, roughly 69% being singletons. The input for sequencing was CD4+ or CD8+ T cells sorted from blood, taken in a trial of the OX40 agonist ivuxolimab. Receptors originate from an adult with an advanced solid tumor such as melanoma, head and neck, liver or kidney cancer. CDR3s include the opening cysteine and the closing phenylalanine or tryptophan.

V gene | CDR3 protein
TRBV7-9 | CASSGGTGKSYEQYF
TRBV28 | CASDYHDTARPQHF
TRBV19 | CASTPGEPEWSPLHF
TRBV11-2 | CASQAEETYEQYF
TRBV7-8 | CASSMTGIGTDTQYF
TRBV20-1 | CSASVRETQYF
TRBV28 | CASRKGGGSYNEQFF
TRBV9 | CASSPGTDTQYF
TRBV29-1 | CSVGGARDTQYF
TRBV28 | CATALNHMNTEAFF
TRBV6-4 | CASSDGENEQFF
TRBV4-1 | CASSQDGVIYEQFF
TRBV6-1 | CASSTGQGRLFF
TRBV7-3 | CASSKTGGQETQYF
TRBV19 | CASSLTSGANVLTF
TRBV5-6 | CASSLLGTTEAFF
TRBV14 | CASSQGQTYEQYF
TRBV28 | CASSLGTGTTDTQYF
TRBV13 | CASSFVTGQGMNNYGYTF
TRBV6-5 | CATIRTVNYGYTF
TRBV6-4 | CASSDSSGGARTQYF
TRBV5-8 | CASSLGAGTPLYF
TRBV13 | CASSSSSGTSGSYEQYF
TRBV10-1 | CARLPPPADRYLGNYGYTF
TRBV6-5 | CASSYGQGNEQFF
TRBV7-9 | CASSQEATSYEQYF
TRBV27 | CASRQNSGYYEQYF
TRBV18 | CASSGGGGRNTIYF
TRBV6-5 | CASSYLRDTGELFF
TRBV7-6 | CASSPEVWELFF
TRBV11-2 | CASSSYTDTQYF
TRBV19 | CASSIASGGYNEQFF
TRBV6-5 | CASSGGTAYGYTF
TRBV6-5 | CASSYGFPGELFF
TRBV7-2 | CASSEGTGRIETQYF
TRBV7-6 | CASSPGEAGELFF
TRBV4-2 | CASSQDFAGEGRYF
TRBV27 | CASSPRLAGNQETQYF
TRBV5-4 | CASSLVTGGPAGYGYTF
TRBV19 | CASSTGMAYGYTF
TRBV9 | CASSPRGGWDTIYF
TRBV4-1 | CASTHSGTSGDNEQFF
TRBV6-4 | CASSATGLAGGHLETQYF
TRBV4-3 | CASSQDPGQGAWYGYTF
TRBV15 | CATSRDGGTAPTFKGYTF
TRBV4-1 | CASSQVIGTNSPLHF
TRBV29-1 | CSAGTAGAVGRSPLHF
TRBV27 | CASRPREVGEQYF